Following are 8 T cell receptor beta chains from one sample sequenced in a study of beta chain features in type 1 diabetes. Their recognized antigens are unknown. Study conclusions and caveats: Within each of all four CD4+ subsets, Type 1 diabetes patients had TCRB CDR3s that were moderately but significantly shorter.

The isolated RNA, all of it, was reverse transcribed, so expressed TCRB transcripts were what got sequenced. Using immunoSEQ multiplex PCR, the repertoire was profiled, and TCRdb retains in-frame clones only, with some absent. The data hold a few hundred thousand clones, with around 13% observed a single time. The material sequenced was naive CD4+ T cells from blood. Receptors originate from a man aged 30 to 45 with type 1 diabetes.

This clone has more than one count but fewer than ten. The chain couples TRBV29-1 to TRBJ1-5, with 7 bases lining up with TRBD1. CDR1 SQVTM and CDR2 ANQGSEA come from the germline V gene. After removal of 5 bases from V and 12 bases from J, the junction contained 16 bases not matched to a gene. This CDR3 is built from 14 residues. Written as DNA, the CDR3 is TGCAGCGTTTTAACTCAGGGGGGCCGTAGGCGCCAGCATTTT. Translated: CSVLTQGGRRRQHF.

This clone has ten or more counts. The rearrangement uses TRBV7-9 and TRBJ2-6; no reliable D call. CDR3 length: 13 amino acids. Trimming removed 6 bases at V and 2 bases at J, with 5 bases between. The germline V gene encodes CDR1 SEHNR and CDR2 FQNEAQ (reference sequence). The DNA of the CDR3 is TGTGCCAGCAGTCATGCTGGGGCCAACGTCCTGACTTTC. It is translated as CASSHAGANVLTF.

The sample holds a few counts of this clone. V gene TRBV19 combines with J gene TRBJ1-2, with TRBD1 as a possible D gene (5 bases). CDR3 length: 13 amino acids. Germline CDR1 is LNHDA and CDR2 is SQIVND (reference sequence). V shed 4 bases and J shed 8 bases, with 14 bases lying between them. The CDR3, as DNA: TGTGCCAGTAGTACTCGACAGTCTTCGGGCTACACCTTC. This gives the protein CASSTRQSSGYTF.

For this clone: The same CDR3 is also encoded by other DNA sequences in this sample. CDR3 coding DNA: TGCGCCAGCAGCTTGGGCGGCGGCAGCTCCTACAATGAGCAGTTCTTC. Protein: CASSLGGGSSYNEQFF. The chain joins TRBV5-1 to TRBJ2-1; D gene uncertain. The CDR3 spans 16 residues. The germline V and J ends were trimmed by 0 bases and 0 bases, with 10 bases remaining between them. Germline CDR1 reads SGHRS; CDR2 reads YFSETQ.

The V gene is TRBV25-1, the J gene TRBJ2-7; TRBD1 matches 7 bases. The germline gives CDR1 MGHDK, CDR2 SYGVNS. V lost 2 bases to trimming and J lost 7 bases; unmatched junction nucleotides: 5. The CDR3 has 13 amino acids. Here the CDR3 DNA reads TGTGCCAGCAGTGAACCGGGACAGACAGAGCAGTACTTC. This encodes CASSEPGQTEQYF.

Turning to this clone: The same CDR3 is also encoded by other DNA sequences in this sample. The chain joins TRBV4-2 to TRBJ2-1; 9 bases line up with TRBD2. V shed 0 bases and J 4 bases; nucleotides not matched to a gene: 1. CDR3 length: 15 residues. Germline V gene data show CDR1 as LGHNA and CDR2 as YNFKEQ. The CDR3 sequence is CASSQDLAGYNEQFF. CDR3 DNA: TGTGCCAGCAGCCAAGATCTAGCGGGATACAATGAGCAGTTCTTC.

The chain combines TRBV6-5 with TRBJ2-5, with 10 bases matching TRBD2. Germline V gene data show CDR1 as MNHEY and CDR2 as SVGAGI. The CDR3 is 15 residues long. V trimming: 6 bases; J trimming: 5 bases; junction bases outside the gene matches: 9. CDR3 in amino acids: CASSPPSGGRETQYF. The DNA for the CDR3 is TGTGCCAGCAGCCCTCCTAGCGGGGGTAGGGAGACCCAGTACTTC.

This clone appeared a few times. The chain couples TRBV4-2 to TRBJ1-1; TRBD1 matches at 8 bases. The CDR3 length is 15 residues. The V gene end was trimmed by 4 bases and the J gene end by 4 bases; junction bases not matched to a gene: 8. CDR1 is LGHNA and CDR2 is YNFKEQ in the germline V gene. CDR3 sequence (DNA): TGTGCCAGCAGCCCAGGGGGCGGACCGATCACTGAAGCTTTCTTT. Protein product: CASSPGGGPITEAFF.